A single sample gave rise to the 27 T cell receptor beta chains below, sequenced in a study of shared clonotypes between healthy human individuals. Only in-frame clones appear in the TCRdb table, and some are missing; sequencing was by immunoSEQ multiplex PCR. The sample carries about 1.5 million clones, roughly 98% recorded once. Sequenced input: naive CD4+ T cells sorted from blood. Documented subset: CD45RA+ positively selected. The receptor set was obtained from a man aged 30-40 years in good health.

This chain links TRBV28 with TRBJ1-3; D might be TRBD1 (5 bases). Per the germline V gene, CDR1 is MDHEN and CDR2 is SYDVKM. The CDR3 covers 12 residues. Trimming removed 4 bases from V and 4 bases from J, with 5 bases in between. The CDR3 spells CASSWDGNTIYF. The CDR3 nucleotides read TGTGCCAGCAGTTGGGACGGAAACACCATATATTTT.

The rearrangement joins TRBV30 to TRBJ2-1; D remains ambiguous. The V end lost 0 bases, the J end lost 12 bases, and 12 bases lay between the germline ends. From germline, CDR1 is GTSNPN and CDR2 SVGIG (reference sequence). The CDR3 length is 12 residues. CDR3 region: CAWSVLGPSQFF. The DNA of the CDR3 is TGTGCCTGGAGTGTACTCGGGCCCTCGCAGTTCTTC.

The chain couples TRBV5-1 to TRBJ2-3, with D perhaps TRBD1 (5 bases). The germline V gene encodes CDR1 SGHRS and CDR2 YFSETQ. Deletions cut 3 bases from V and 3 bases from J, with 14 bases between. This CDR3 contains 15 residues. The CDR3 loop is CASSWIPSGTDTQYF. In DNA form, the CDR3 reads TGCGCCAGCAGCTGGATACCTTCAGGGACAGATACGCAGTATTTT.

V usage is TRBV5-1 and J usage is TRBJ2-5; D may match TRBD1 or TRBD2 (6 bases each). Looked up from germline, CDR1 is SGHRS and CDR2 is YFSETQ. With 3 bases removed from V and 0 bases from J, the gap between germline ends came to 9 bases. The CDR3 totals 14 residues. In DNA, the CDR3 is TGCGCCAGCAGCTCGGGGGCATACCAAGAGACCCAGTACTTC. Translated, it gives CASSSGAYQETQYF.

This chain links TRBV4-3 with TRBJ1-1; 8 bases line up with TRBD1. The CDR3 covers 15 residues. The germline V gene encodes CDR1 LGHNA and CDR2 YSLEER. The junction had 6 bases not matched to a gene; V was cut back by 5 bases and J by 1 base. CDR3 region: CASSTGQGGNTEAFF. The CDR3 DNA reads TGCGCCAGCAGCACCGGACAGGGCGGGAACACTGAAGCTTTCTTT.

The chain's CDR3 is CASSLLGTGPYEQYF. Here the CDR3 DNA reads TGTGCCAGCTCACTTCTCGGGACAGGGCCCTACGAGCAGTACTTC. V gene TRBV18 combines with J gene TRBJ2-7, with 9 bases fitting TRBD1. Trimming at V came to 4 bases and at J to 2 bases, leaving 6 bases not matched to a gene. Germline V gives CDR1 KGHSH, CDR2 LQKENI. The CDR3 runs 15 residues.

This chain links TRBV2 with TRBJ2-7, with TRBD2 identical over 7 bases. Germline CDR1 reads SNHLY; CDR2 reads FYNNEI. The CDR3 loop spans 14 amino acids. V shed 4 bases, J shed 1 base, and the junction held 4 bases outside the gene matches. CDR3: CASSGLASSYEQYF. The CDR3 DNA sequence: TGTGCCAGCAGTGGACTAGCAAGTTCCTACGAGCAGTACTTC.

The gene calls are TRBV6-5 and TRBJ2-7; D not certain. Germline CDR1 and CDR2: MNHEY and SVGAGI. The V gene lost 2 bases and the J gene lost 6 bases, with 11 bases spanning the gap. This CDR3 has 13 amino acids. CDR3 nucleotides: TGTGCCAGCAGTTACGACGGCTACGGCGAGCAGTACTTC. The encoded protein is CASSYDGYGEQYF.

The chain combines TRBV6-5 with TRBJ2-5; D may be TRBD2 (5 bases). V shed 6 bases and J shed 5 bases, with 16 bases lying between them. The CDR3 totals 14 residues. CDR1 is MNHEY, CDR2 SVGAGI, per germline. The CDR3 is CASSSGGPGETQYF. The CDR3 DNA sequence: TGTGCCAGCAGCTCCGGAGGCCCGGGGGAGACCCAGTACTTC.

CDR3: CASSFGDRALYGYTF. For the CDR3, the DNA is TGTGCCAGCAGTTTTGGGGACAGAGCCCTTTATGGCTACACCTTC. J is TRBJ1-2 and V is TRBV28; 7 positions match TRBD1. V shed 3 bases and J 5 bases; nucleotides not matched to a gene: 9. Germline V gene sequence: CDR1 MDHEN, CDR2 SYDVKM. This CDR3 contains 15 residues.

V usage is TRBV6-1 and J usage is TRBJ2-2, with D hard to call. Germline V lookup: CDR1 MNHNS, CDR2 SASEGT. The CDR3 is 14 residues long. V lost 6 bases and J 0 bases, leaving 8 bases between the germline ends. CDR3 sequence: CASRAGANTGELFF. For the CDR3, the DNA is TGTGCCAGCAGGGCAGGCGCGAACACCGGGGAGCTGTTTTTT.

The chain links TRBV7-7 to TRBJ2-7, with 8 nucleotides matching TRBD1. The J segment lost 6 bases and the V segment lost 1 base, leaving 8 bases of the junction unmatched. CDR3 length: 15 residues. Germline V gene sequence: CDR1 SSHAT, CDR2 FNYEAQ (reference sequence). CDR3 amino acids: CASSLEPGQVSEQYF. In DNA form, the CDR3 reads TGTGCCAGCAGCTTAGAGCCGGGACAGGTAAGCGAGCAGTACTTC.

This chain uses TRBV5-4 with TRBJ2-4; 7 bases match TRBD2. Germline V CDR1 and CDR2: SGHNT, YYREEE (reference sequence). The V gene end was trimmed by 1 base and the J gene end by 7 bases; junction bases not matched to a gene: 11. The CDR3 runs 16 residues. The CDR3 protein is CASSLPASTAGNIQYF. Here the CDR3 DNA reads TGTGCCAGCAGCTTGCCGGCCTCGACAGCGGGGAACATTCAGTACTTC.

This chain connects TRBV19 to TRBJ1-3, with D maybe TRBD1 (5 bases). The V and J ends lost 7 bases and 2 bases respectively, with 15 bases between them. Looked up from germline, CDR1 is LNHDA and CDR2 is SQIVND (reference sequence). This CDR3 spans 15 amino acids. CDR3 coding DNA: TGTGCCAGTATCGTGGTGGCGGGACCTGGAAACACCATATATTTT. Encoded protein: CASIVVAGPGNTIYF.

The V and J genes are TRBV7-6 and TRBJ1-3, with D tentatively TRBD1 (6 bases). The CDR3 contains 13 residues. Germline V lookup: CDR1 SGHVS, CDR2 FNYEAQ. V was trimmed by 0 bases and J by 8 bases, leaving 8 bases between them. In nucleotides, the CDR3 is TGTGCCAGCAGCTTAGCACAGGGTGACACCATATATTTT. Protein sequence: CASSLAQGDTIYF. Variable domain in full (rest from reference TRBV7-6 and TRBJ1-3): GAGVSQSPRYKVTKRGQDVALRCDPISGHVSLYWYRQALGQGPEFLTYFNYEAQQDKSGLPNDRFSAERPEGSISTLTIQRTEQRDSAMYRCASSLAQGDTIYFGEGSWLTVV.

V gene TRBV25-1 combines with J gene TRBJ2-2; D gene ambiguous. The V end was cut by 3 bases, the J end by 1 base, with 9 bases between. Germline-derived CDR1 and CDR2 are MGHDK and SYGVNS. The CDR3 is 15 amino acids. CDR3 in DNA: TGTGCCAGCAGTGACCCGACAATGAACACCGGGGAGCTGTTTTTT. Its translation: CASSDPTMNTGELFF.

The V and J genes are TRBV21-1 and TRBJ1-5; the table's D call TRBD1 went unverified against the DNA. TRBV21-1 represents a pseudogene. The CDR3 length is 23 residues. The CDR3: CASSTRVGTGGPQGTYSNQPQHF. The CDR3, as DNA: TGTGCCAGCAGCACCCGGGTAGGTACAGGGGGACCTCAGGGGACCTATAGCAATCAGCCCCAGCATTTT.

The chain couples TRBV18 to TRBJ2-2; tentatively, D is TRBD1 or TRBD2 (6 bases each). V lost 6 bases and J lost 1, with 15 bases in between. The CDR3 sequence is 16 residues long. CDR1 is KGHSH, CDR2 LQKENI, per germline. CDR3 sequence (DNA): TGTGCCAGCTCGACCCGGGGGCAGGGGAACACCGGGGAGCTGTTTTTT. This codes for CASSTRGQGNTGELFF.

This chain uses TRBV5-1 with TRBJ2-1, with no clear D. Germline CDR1 SGHRS, CDR2 YFSETQ. This CDR3 has 15 residues. V lost 0 bases, J lost 1 base, and 8 bases lay in between. CDR3 coding DNA: TGCGCCAGCAGCTTGGACGGCTTTTCCTACAATGAGCAGTTCTTC. This translates into CASSLDGFSYNEQFF.

The chain joins TRBV11-3 to TRBJ2-1; 10 bases map to TRBD1. Germline V CDR1 and CDR2: SGHNT, YENEEA. The CDR3 extends over 17 amino acids. Trimming took 2 bases from V and 5 from J; bases not matched to a gene: 9. The CDR3 bases are TGTGCCAGCAGCTTATTGGCTGGGACAGGGGTAAACAATGAGCAGTTCTTC. Amino acid sequence: CASSLLAGTGVNNEQFF.

A word on this clone: The sample has other DNA sequences that encode this CDR3 too. The rearrangement joins TRBV5-1 to TRBJ1-5; a possible D gene is TRBD1 (6 bases). V lost 0 bases to trimming and J lost 3 bases, with 7 bases between them. This CDR3 region has 14 residues. Germline V lookup: CDR1 SGHRS, CDR2 YFSETQ. The CDR3 region is CASSLGTVNQPQHF. In nucleotides, the CDR3 is TGCGCCAGCAGCTTGGGGACAGTCAATCAGCCCCAGCATTTT.

The rearrangement joins TRBV28 to TRBJ2-7; TRBD1 matches 7 bases. The germline gives CDR1 MDHEN, CDR2 SYDVKM. The V gene end was trimmed by 7 bases and the J gene end by 3 bases; junction bases not matched to a gene: 6. The CDR3 has 13 residues. Here the CDR3 reads CASTRDRFYEQYF. CDR3 DNA: TGTGCCAGCACCCGGGACAGATTCTACGAGCAGTACTTC.

The chain employs TRBV7-8 and TRBJ1-5; 7 nucleotides align to TRBD1. Looked up from germline, CDR1 is SGHVS and CDR2 is FQNEAQ. J gave up 10 bases and V 5 bases, and 11 bases lay outside the gene matches. This CDR3 has 14 amino acids. CDR3 sequence: CASSMGDRDSPQHF. CDR3 bases: TGTGCCAGCAGCATGGGAGACAGGGATTCTCCCCAGCATTTT.

The V gene is TRBV30, the J gene TRBJ2-5; 7 bases are shared with TRBD2. With V trimmed by 3 bases and J by 4 bases, 14 bases remained unmatched. There are 16 residues in the CDR3. Germline V CDR1 and CDR2: GTSNPN, SVGIG (reference sequence). The CDR3 coding sequence is TGTGCCTGGAGACTGTCCGGACTAGGCCGAGGAGAGACCCAGTACTTC. This encodes CAWRLSGLGRGETQYF.

With respect to this clone: Other DNA sequences within the sample encode an identical CDR3. The rearrangement links TRBV9 to TRBJ2-2; D gene uncertain. This CDR3 has 12 amino acids. Germline values: CDR1 SGDLS, CDR2 YYNGEE. The V and J ends lost 1 base and 4 bases respectively, with 2 bases between them. CDR3 amino acids: CASSVSTGELFF. In nucleotides, the CDR3 is TGTGCCAGCAGCGTATCCACCGGGGAGCTGTTTTTT.

The chain has TRBV7-2 and TRBJ1-4; D is ambiguous. Trimming took off 5 bases at V and 4 bases at J, with 11 bases between the two ends. Germline V CDR1 and CDR2: SGHTA, FQGNSA. The CDR3 consists of 14 residues. CDR3 residues: CASSPGPYNEKLFF. CDR3 sequence (DNA): TGTGCCAGCAGCCCAGGCCCCTATAATGAAAAACTGTTTTTT.

J is TRBJ2-7 and V is TRBV5-1, with 8 bases aligning to TRBD2. This CDR3 spans 15 amino acids. Germline CDR1 is SGHRS and CDR2 is YFSETQ. The ends lost 1 base at V and 7 bases at J; junction bases unmatched: 10. CDR3 sequence (DNA): TGCGCCAGCAGCTTGAGTACTAGCGGTCCTGTGGAGCAGTACTTC. Translating it yields CASSLSTSGPVEQYF.